This T cell receptor beta chain is from a study of T cells after posttransplantation cyclophosphamide. The ends lost 4 bases at V and 5 bases at J; junction bases unmatched: 9. This CDR3 is built from 15 residues. CDR1 MGHRA and CDR2 YSYEKL come from the germline V gene. Libraries were prepared by immunoSEQ multiplex PCR; TCRdb keeps only in-frame clonotypes and omits some of them. The repertoire consists of over 20,000 clones, with roughly 98% occurring once and the leading ten covering about 0.14%. V usage is TRBV4-1 and J usage is TRBJ2-7; 9 nucleotides line up with TRBD1. Sample: naive CD8+ T cells sorted from PBMCs. This TCR came from a man aged 40-50 years in good health, CMV-negative, and a related stem cell transplant donor. CDR3 protein: CASSLGTGRGNEQYF. The DNA of the CDR3 is TGCGCCAGCAGCCTAGGGACAGGGAGGGGAAACGAGCAGTACTTC.